The rows below give T cell receptor beta chains drawn from one sample of a study of blood T cells in healthy people across ages. TCRdb independently ran MiXCR on the 5' RACE reads; one entry per CDR3 protein. The sample holds about 730,000 distinct CDR3 sequences, roughly 43% seen once. The sequencing input was blood. The receptors here all came from a woman in her sixties in good health. CDR3s include the opening cysteine and the closing phenylalanine or tryptophan. D genes are given only for firm matches. Clone size, where shown, is once, few, many, or a class for clones that have expanded.

. TRBJ2-7 TRBD2 TRBV2 TGTGCCAGCAGTGAAGGACTAGCGGGCGCCGAGCAGTACTTC CASSEGLAGAEQYF
many TRBJ1-1 . TRBV7-3 TGTGCCAGCAGCCCAGGGCGCAACACTGAAGCTTTCTTT CASSPGRNTEAFF
. TRBJ2-7 TRBD2 TRBV28 TGTGCCAGCAGTGGCGGGAGGGCCTGGGACGAGCAGTACTTC CASSGGRAWDEQYF
. TRBJ2-3 TRBD2 TRBV7-2 TGTGCCAGCAGCATCGGGATGGCTAGCGGGGGGGCTAGAGATACGCAGTATTTT CASSIGMASGGARDTQYF
few TRBJ2-3 TRBD2 TRBV18 TGTGCCAGCTCAGCCGGACTAGCATGGTCCACAGATACGCAGTATTTT CASSAGLAWSTDTQYF
many TRBJ2-7 TRBD1 TRBV29-1 TGCAGCGTCGACAGGGGTCCCTACGAGCAGTACTTC CSVDRGPYEQYF
few TRBJ2-7 . TRBV12-5 TGTGCTAGTGGTCCCGGGGGTTCCCACGAGCAGTACTTC CASGPGGSHEQYF
. TRBJ2-3 . TRBV4-2 TGTGCCAGCAGCCAAGTGATCCAGGCCGGCACAGATACGCAGTATTTT CASSQVIQAGTDTQYF
. TRBJ2-3 . TRBV4-2 TGTGCCAGCAGCCAAGGTGGGCGGGCAGATACGCAGTATTTT CASSQGGRADTQYF
few TRBJ2-3 . TRBV7-9 TGTGCCAGCAGCTTAGCGGCGCAGGGGTCTAGTGTCGCAGATACGCAGTATTTT CASSLAAQGSSVADTQYF
. TRBJ2-1 . TRBV28 TGTGCCAGCAGTTTCCCCGGGAAAGGCGGTGAGCAGTTCTTC CASSFPGKGGEQFF
few TRBJ2-5 . TRBV7-3 TGTGCCAGCAGCGTCACTAGCAACCACCAAGAGACCCAGTACTTC CASSVTSNHQETQYF
. TRBJ2-1 TRBD1 TRBV5-1 TGCGCCAGCAGTTCGGGACAGGGGGATTGGGAGCAGTTCTTC CASSSGQGDWEQFF
many TRBJ2-5 . TRBV4-3 TGCGCCAGCAGCCAAGGAAACAGGGAAGAGACCCAGTACTTC CASSQGNREETQYF
. TRBJ2-3 . TRBV6-5 TGTGCCACCAGGGAAGATGGGAAAGATACGCAGTATTTT CATREDGKDTQYF
. TRBJ2-5 . TRBV29-1 TGCAGCGTTGGACTGACCGGGACACCTGGTGAGACCCAGTACTTC CSVGLTGTPGETQYF
. TRBJ2-7 . TRBV6-4 TGTGCCAGCAGTGACTCGATGGCGGGATATAAGTACTTC CASSDSMAGYKYF
few TRBJ2-7 TRBD2 TRBV6-2/TRBV6-3 TGTGCCAGCAGACCAAGCGGGGGGGGATCCTACGAGCAGTACTTC CASRPSGGGSYEQYF
few TRBJ1-1 . TRBV20-1 TGCAGTGCTATGGGGACATCCATGAACACTGAAGCTTTCTTT CSAMGTSMNTEAFF
many TRBJ1-1 . TRBV6-5 TGTGCCAGCAGTTACTCTGGAGGGACTGAAGCTTTCTTT CASSYSGGTEAFF
. TRBJ1-5 . TRBV6-1 TGTGCCAGCAGTGCTTCCTCGGACGGGTTCAATCAGCCCCAGCATTTT CASSASSDGFNQPQHF
. TRBJ2-5 . TRBV6-5 TGTGCCAGCAGTTACTCGACCCTCTACCAAGAGACCCAGTACTTC CASSYSTLYQETQYF
. TRBJ2-7 . TRBV7-2 TGTGCCAGCAGCCAGATGGCATTACCATACGAGCAGTACTTC CASSQMALPYEQYF
few TRBJ1-6 . TRBV27 TGTGCCAGCAAGTCTCACGTTTCACCCCTCCACTTT CASKSHVSPLHF
few TRBJ2-1 . TRBV7-3 TGTGCCAGCAGCTTATCTCAGAACAATGAGCAGTTCTTC CASSLSQNNEQFF
. TRBJ2-7 . TRBV27 TGTGCCAGCAGTTTACGGGGAAAGACCTACGAGCAGTACTTC CASSLRGKTYEQYF
. TRBJ2-1 . TRBV7-9 TGTGCCAGCAGCTCCACGGTATCCTACAATGAGCAGTTCTTC CASSSTVSYNEQFF
. TRBJ2-3 . TRBV7-7 TGTGCTAGCGGATCAGGGGGTCCAGATACGCAGTATTTT CASGSGGPDTQYF
. TRBJ1-1 . TRBV20-1 TGCAGTGCTAGTTCAGGAGGGAACACTGAAGCTTTCTTT CSASSGGNTEAFF
few TRBJ2-3 . TRBV14 TGTGCCAGCAGCCAACGTATCGAAGGGACGCAGTATTTT CASSQRIEGTQYF
few TRBJ2-3 TRBD2 TRBV5-1 TGCGCCAGCAGCACCTCCGGGGGGAGGGATACGCAGTATTTT CASSTSGGRDTQYF
few TRBJ2-3 TRBD2 TRBV20-1 TGCAGTGCCGTTCTTCCGGGACTAGCGAAGTCGGATACGCAGTATTTT CSAVLPGLAKSDTQYF
. TRBJ1-6 . TRBV12-3/TRBV12-4 TGTGCCAGCACCCTTTGGCCCGGGGGGACCCCCCTCCACTTT CASTLWPGGTPLHF
. TRBJ2-5 . TRBV20-1 TGCAGTGCTAGAGATCTAATTGACGTGGGAGAGACCCAGTACTTC CSARDLIDVGETQYF
. TRBJ2-1 TRBD2 TRBV2 TGTGCCAGCAGTGAGAAGGGACTAGCGTCCAATGAGCAGTTCTTC CASSEKGLASNEQFF
. TRBJ2-5 . TRBV20-1 TGCAGTGCTAGCCGTTACCAAGAGACCCAGTACTTC CSASRYQETQYF
. TRBJ1-1 TRBD1 TRBV6-5 TGTGCCAGCAGTTTAAACCGGGACAGGGGTGACACTGAAGCTTTCTTT CASSLNRDRGDTEAFF
few TRBJ2-7 . TRBV21-1 TGTGCCAGCAGCAAAGGACGAGGGGAGCAGTACTTC CASSKGRGEQYF
. TRBJ2-1 . TRBV7-9 TGTGCCAGCAGCTTAGCGTCGCGGGGCAATGAGCAGTTCTTC CASSLASRGNEQFF
. TRBJ1-2 . TRBV7-9 TGTGCCAGCAGCTTAGAAATAGGCTACACCTTC CASSLEIGYTF
. TRBJ2-5 . TRBV3-1 TGTGCCAGCACCCGGGGCGGGGAAGAGACCCAGTACTTC CASTRGGEETQYF
few TRBJ2-5 . TRBV7-2 TGTGCCAGCAACAAACCCCAAGAGACCCAGTACTTC CASNKPQETQYF
few TRBJ2-3 . TRBV12-3/TRBV12-4 TGTGCCAGCAGTTTGGACCTCCTCACGGATACGCAGTATTTT CASSLDLLTDTQYF
once TRBJ1-1 . TRBV10-3 TGTGCCATCAGTGAAAACAGAAACACTGAAGCTTTCTTT CAISENRNTEAFF
. TRBJ2-2 . TRBV3-1 TGTGCCAGCAGACGAGGGGGATACACCGGGGAGCTGTTTTTT CASRRGGYTGELFF
. TRBJ2-7 TRBD2 TRBV6-2/TRBV6-3 TGTGCCAGCAGTCCCCGGACTAGCGGATTCTACGAGCAGTACTTC CASSPRTSGFYEQYF
. TRBJ2-3 TRBD2 TRBV6-4 TGTGCCAGCAGTGCGACTAGCTTCGCAGATACGCAGTATTTT CASSATSFADTQYF
. TRBJ2-1 TRBD2 TRBV11-2 TGTGCCAGCAGCTTAGAGACTAGCGGATCGAACAATGAGCAGTTCTTC CASSLETSGSNNEQFF
once TRBJ1-4 TRBD1 TRBV20-1 TGCAGTGCTAGTCCGGGAGGACAGGGCGGGGCGGCGTTTTTT CSASPGGQGGAAFF
. TRBJ2-7 TRBD2 TRBV20-1 TGCAGTGCTACTCTAGCGGGAAGTTTATGGGAGCAGTACTTC CSATLAGSLWEQYF
. TRBJ2-3 . TRBV7-9 TGTGCCGGTCGCCGGGCGGAGTCCACAGATACGCAGTATTTT CAGRRAESTDTQYF
many TRBJ1-2 . TRBV5-1 TGCGCCAGCAGCCAACAGGGCGCGGATGGCTACACCTTC CASSQQGADGYTF
few TRBJ2-1 TRBD1 TRBV6-2/TRBV6-3 TGTGCCAGCAGTTACCCGACAACAGGGGGCGCAAGGGACAATGAGCAGTTCTTC CASSYPTTGGARDNEQFF
many TRBJ2-3 . TRBV3-1 TGTGCCAGCAGCCAGGTCGCGGGGAGCACAGATACGCAGTATTTT CASSQVAGSTDTQYF
. TRBJ2-1 TRBD2 TRBV7-2 TGTGCCAGCAGCTTAGACCTAGCGGGGTACAATGAGCAGTTCTTC CASSLDLAGYNEQFF
few TRBJ2-5 . TRBV7-2 TGTGCCAGCAGACCCCCGGCGGCACAGGGGACCCAGTACTTC CASRPPAAQGTQYF
few TRBJ2-7 . TRBV6-1 TGTGCCAGCAGTGACCGGGACAAACAAGAGCAGTACTTC CASSDRDKQEQYF